This TCR beta chain was sequenced during a study of T-cell reconstitution after alpha-beta-depleted transplantation in children. The sample holds many counts of this clonotype. This sample's TCRbeta library carried unique molecular identifier barcodes. TCRdb recomputed calls from the PCR reads with MiXCR, one row per CDR3 protein. This sample has some 200,000 distinct CDR3 sequences; roughly 15% occur once, and the top ten carry roughly 13%. Germline V gives CDR1 SGHKS, CDR2 YYEKEE (reference sequence). The J segment lost 5 bases and the V segment lost 2 bases, leaving 7 bases of the junction unmatched. The CDR3 spans 16 residues.

The starting material was PBMCs from the stem cell graft donor, obtained from the stem cell graft. The V call is TRBV5-5, the J call TRBJ2-1, with 10 bases matching TRBD2. The TCR comes from a human donor who donated a stem cell graft to a child with acute lymphoblastic leukemia. The CDR3 here is CASSLPGLANHNEQFF. The CDR3 region has the DNA TGTGCCAGCAGCTTACCGGGACTAGCGAACCACAATGAGCAGTTCTTC.